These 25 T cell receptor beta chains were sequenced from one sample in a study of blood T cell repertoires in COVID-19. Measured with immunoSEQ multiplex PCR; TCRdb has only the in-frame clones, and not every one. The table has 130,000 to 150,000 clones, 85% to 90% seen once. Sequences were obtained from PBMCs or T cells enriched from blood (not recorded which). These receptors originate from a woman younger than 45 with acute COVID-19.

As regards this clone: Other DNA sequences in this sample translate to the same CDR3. The CDR3 DNA is TGCAGCGGCGGACTAGCGGACGAGCAGTACTTC. It yields the protein CSGGLADEQYF. The chain employs TRBV29-1 and TRBJ2-7; 10 nucleotides align to TRBD2. This CDR3 spans 11 amino acids. Germline trimming cut 7 bases from V and 5 bases from J; bases unmatched to any gene: 2. The germline CDR1 and CDR2 sequences are SQVTM and ANQGSEA.

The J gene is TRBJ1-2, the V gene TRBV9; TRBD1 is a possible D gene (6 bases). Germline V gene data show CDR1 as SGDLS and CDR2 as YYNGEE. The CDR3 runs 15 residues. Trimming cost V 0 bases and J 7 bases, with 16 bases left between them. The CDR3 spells CASSVGSGEGSGYTF. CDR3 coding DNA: TGTGCCAGCAGCGTAGGATCAGGGGAGGGGAGTGGCTACACCTTC.

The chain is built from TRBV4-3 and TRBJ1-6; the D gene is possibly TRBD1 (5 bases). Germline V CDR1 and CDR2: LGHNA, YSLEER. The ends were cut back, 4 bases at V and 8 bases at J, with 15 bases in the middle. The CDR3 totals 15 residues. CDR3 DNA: TGCGCCAGCAGCCGAGAGGGCAGGGAGGATTCACCCCTCCACTTT. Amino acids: CASSREGREDSPLHF.

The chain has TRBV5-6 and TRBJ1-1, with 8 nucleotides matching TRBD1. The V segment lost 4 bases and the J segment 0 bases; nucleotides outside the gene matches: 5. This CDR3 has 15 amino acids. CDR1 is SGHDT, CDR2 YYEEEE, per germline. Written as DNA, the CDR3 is TGTGCCAGCAGCCTCCGGGACAGGTTGAACACTGAAGCTTTCTTT. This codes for CASSLRDRLNTEAFF.

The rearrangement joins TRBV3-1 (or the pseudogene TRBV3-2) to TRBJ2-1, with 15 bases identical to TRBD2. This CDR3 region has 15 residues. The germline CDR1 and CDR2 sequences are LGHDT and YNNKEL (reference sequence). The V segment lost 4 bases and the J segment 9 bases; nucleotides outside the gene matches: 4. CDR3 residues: CASSRGLAGGVEQFF. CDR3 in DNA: TGTGCCAGCAGCCGGGGACTAGCGGGGGGAGTTGAGCAGTTCTTC.

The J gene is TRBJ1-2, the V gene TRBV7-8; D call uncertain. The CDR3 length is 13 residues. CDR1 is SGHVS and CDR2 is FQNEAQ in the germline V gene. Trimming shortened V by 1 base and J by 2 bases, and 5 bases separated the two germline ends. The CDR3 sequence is CASSLGPNYGYTF. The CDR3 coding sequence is TGTGCCAGCAGCTTAGGTCCGAACTATGGCTACACCTTC.

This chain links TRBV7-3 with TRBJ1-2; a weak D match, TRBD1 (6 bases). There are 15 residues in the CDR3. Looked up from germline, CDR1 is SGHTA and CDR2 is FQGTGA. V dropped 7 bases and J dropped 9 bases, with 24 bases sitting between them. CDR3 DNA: TGTGCCAGCAAGGACACCGGGACACCCTTGTCGAGCTACACCTTC. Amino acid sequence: CASKDTGTPLSSYTF.

The CDR3 DNA sequence: TGTGCCAGCAGCCCCAAGACTAGTTCCTTCCTCTACGAGCAGTACTTC. Protein sequence: CASSPKTSSFLYEQYF. The chain carries TRBV7-2 and TRBJ2-7, with D possibly TRBD2 on 6 matching bases. V was trimmed by 5 bases and J by 3 bases, leaving 20 bases between them. Germline CDR1 SGHTA, CDR2 FQGNSA. The CDR3 totals 16 residues.

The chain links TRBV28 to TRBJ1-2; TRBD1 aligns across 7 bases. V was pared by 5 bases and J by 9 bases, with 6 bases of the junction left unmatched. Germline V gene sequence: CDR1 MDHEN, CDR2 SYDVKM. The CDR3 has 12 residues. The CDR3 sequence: CASSMTGFSYTF. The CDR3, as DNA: TGTGCCAGCAGTATGACAGGGTTCAGCTACACCTTC.

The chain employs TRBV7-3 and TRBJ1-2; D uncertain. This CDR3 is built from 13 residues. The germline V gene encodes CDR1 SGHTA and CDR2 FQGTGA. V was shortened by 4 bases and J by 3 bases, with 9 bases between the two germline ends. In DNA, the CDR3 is TGTGCCAGCAGCTCAGGTCAGGACTATGGCTACACCTTC. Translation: CASSSGQDYGYTF.

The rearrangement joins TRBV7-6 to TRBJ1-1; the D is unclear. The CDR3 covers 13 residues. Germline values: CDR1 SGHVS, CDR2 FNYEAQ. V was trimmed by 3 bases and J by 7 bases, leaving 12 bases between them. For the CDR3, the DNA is TGTGCCAGCAGCTTCTCCGAACGGGGTGAAGCTTTCTTT. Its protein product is CASSFSERGEAFF.

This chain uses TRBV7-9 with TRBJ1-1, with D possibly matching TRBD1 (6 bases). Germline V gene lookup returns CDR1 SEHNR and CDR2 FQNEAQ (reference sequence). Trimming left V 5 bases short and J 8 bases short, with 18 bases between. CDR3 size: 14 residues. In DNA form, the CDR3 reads TGTGCCAGCAGCCGGGACACCAACCTGAGGGAAGCTTTCTTT. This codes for CASSRDTNLREAFF.

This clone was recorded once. The CDR3 DNA reads TGTGCCACCAGTGATCCTAGCGGGAGGGCGAAGGATGAGCAGTTCTTC. Amino acids: CATSDPSGRAKDEQFF. The rearrangement links TRBV24-1 to TRBJ2-1, with 12 bases aligning to TRBD2. The CDR3 is 16 residues long. Germline CDR1 is KGHDR and CDR2 is SFDVKD. Trimming took 3 bases from V and 8 from J; bases not matched to a gene: 7.

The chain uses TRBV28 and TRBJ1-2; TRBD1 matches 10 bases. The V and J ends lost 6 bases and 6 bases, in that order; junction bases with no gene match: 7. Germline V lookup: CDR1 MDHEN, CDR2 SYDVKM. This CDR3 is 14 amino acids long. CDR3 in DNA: TGTGCCAGCAGAGTGGGGACAGGGGTTGATGGCTACACCTTC. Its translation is CASRVGTGVDGYTF.

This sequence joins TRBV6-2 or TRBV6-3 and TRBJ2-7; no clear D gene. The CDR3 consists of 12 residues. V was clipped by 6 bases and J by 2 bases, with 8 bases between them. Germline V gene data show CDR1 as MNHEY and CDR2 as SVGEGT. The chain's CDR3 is CASSSGPYEQYF. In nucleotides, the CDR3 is TGTGCCAGCAGCAGTGGGCCCTACGAGCAGTACTTC.

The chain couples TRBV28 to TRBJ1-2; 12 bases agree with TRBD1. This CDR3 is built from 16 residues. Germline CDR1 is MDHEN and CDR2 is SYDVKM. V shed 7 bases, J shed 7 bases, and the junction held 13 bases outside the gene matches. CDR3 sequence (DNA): TGTGCCAGCAATACAGCTCCGGGACAGGGGGCCGGTGGCTACACCTTC. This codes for CASNTAPGQGAGGYTF.

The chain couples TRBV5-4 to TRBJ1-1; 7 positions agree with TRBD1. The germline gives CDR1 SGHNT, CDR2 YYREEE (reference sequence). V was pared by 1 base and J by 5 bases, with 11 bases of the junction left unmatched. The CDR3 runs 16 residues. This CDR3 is CASSLRHPQGDTEAFF. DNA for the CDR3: TGTGCCAGCAGCTTGAGACACCCCCAGGGGGATACTGAAGCTTTCTTT.

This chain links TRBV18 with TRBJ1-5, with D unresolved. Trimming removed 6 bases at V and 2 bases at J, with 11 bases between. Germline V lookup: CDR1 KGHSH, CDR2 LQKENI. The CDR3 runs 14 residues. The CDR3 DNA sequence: TGTGCCAGCTCCGAGGGATTTGGCAATCAGCCCCAGCATTTT. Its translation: CASSEGFGNQPQHF.

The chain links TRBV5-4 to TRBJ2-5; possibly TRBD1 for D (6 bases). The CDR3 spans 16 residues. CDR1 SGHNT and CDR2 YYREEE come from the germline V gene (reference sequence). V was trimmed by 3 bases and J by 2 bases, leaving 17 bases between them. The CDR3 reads CASSSSVGQEQETQYF. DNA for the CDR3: TGTGCCAGCAGCTCTTCTGTGGGACAAGAACAAGAGACCCAGTACTTC.

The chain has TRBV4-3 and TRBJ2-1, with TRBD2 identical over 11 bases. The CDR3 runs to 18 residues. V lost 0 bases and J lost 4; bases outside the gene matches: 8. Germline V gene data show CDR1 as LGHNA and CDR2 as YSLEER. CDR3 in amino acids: CASSQDPATSGVYNEQFF. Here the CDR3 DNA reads TGCGCCAGCAGCCAAGATCCAGCGACTAGCGGGGTTTACAATGAGCAGTTCTTC.

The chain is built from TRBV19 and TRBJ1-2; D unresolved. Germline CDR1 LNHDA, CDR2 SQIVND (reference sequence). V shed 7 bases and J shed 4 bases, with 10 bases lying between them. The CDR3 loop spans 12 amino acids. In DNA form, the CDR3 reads TGTGCCAGTACCCCCAACAGCTATGGCTACACCTTC. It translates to CASTPNSYGYTF.

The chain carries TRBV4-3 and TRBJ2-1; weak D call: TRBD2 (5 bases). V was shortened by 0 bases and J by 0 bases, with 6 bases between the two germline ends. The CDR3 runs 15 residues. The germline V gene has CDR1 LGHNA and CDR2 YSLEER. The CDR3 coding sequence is TGCGCCAGCAGCCAAGATGGAGGCTCCTACAATGAGCAGTTCTTC. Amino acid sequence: CASSQDGGSYNEQFF.

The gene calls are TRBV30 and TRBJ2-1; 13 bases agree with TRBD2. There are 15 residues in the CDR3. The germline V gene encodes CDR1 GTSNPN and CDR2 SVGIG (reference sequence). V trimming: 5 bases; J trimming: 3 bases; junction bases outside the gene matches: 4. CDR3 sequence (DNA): TGTGCCTGGGCCCGACTAGCGGGAGGCTACAATGAGCAGTTCTTC. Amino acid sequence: CAWARLAGGYNEQFF.

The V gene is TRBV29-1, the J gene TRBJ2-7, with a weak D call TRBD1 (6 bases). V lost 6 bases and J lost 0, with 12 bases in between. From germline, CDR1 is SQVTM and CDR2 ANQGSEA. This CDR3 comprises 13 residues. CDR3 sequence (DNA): TGCAGCGTAGGGGGATTACACTCCTACGAGCAGTACTTC. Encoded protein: CSVGGLHSYEQYF.

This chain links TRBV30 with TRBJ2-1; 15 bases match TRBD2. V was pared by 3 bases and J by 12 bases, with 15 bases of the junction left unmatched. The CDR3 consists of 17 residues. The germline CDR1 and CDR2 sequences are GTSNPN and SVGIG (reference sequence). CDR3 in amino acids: CAWSVPRTSGGDTGQFF. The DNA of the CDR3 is TGTGCCTGGAGCGTACCCCGGACTAGCGGGGGGGACACGGGGCAGTTCTTC.